This T cell receptor beta chain was sequenced for a study of OX40 agonist ivuxolimab in advanced cancers. This clone was seen just once. The method was immunoSEQ multiplex PCR; TCRdb's version includes in-frame clones alone and lacks a portion of them. The table includes about 13,000 clones, around 73% detected once. The V gene end was trimmed by 4 bases and the J gene end by 4 bases; junction bases not matched to a gene: 11. The germline gives CDR1 SGHAT, CDR2 FQDESV (reference sequence). This CDR3 region has 16 residues. The sequence came from an adult with an advanced solid tumor such as melanoma, head and neck, liver or kidney cancer. Sequenced material: CD4+ or CD8+ T cells sorted from blood, taken in a trial of the OX40 agonist ivuxolimab. The chain is built from TRBV11-1 and TRBJ2-7; TRBD2 agrees at 9 bases. This chain's CDR3 is CASSYIAGVSLYEQYF. As DNA, the CDR3 is TGTGCCAGCAGCTACATAGCGGGAGTTTCCCTATACGAGCAGTACTTC.